This TCR beta chain was recovered during a study of long-term antiretroviral therapy in people with HIV. The study, taken as a whole, reports: Diversity measured after ART increased yet remained under transplant donor controls. Dominant in the repertoire at all time points were clones expanded before ART. Blood dating 2004 to 2017 may reflect older ART regimens.

V shed 4 bases and J 8 bases; nucleotides not matched to a gene: 9. Germline V lookup: CDR1 SGHNT, CDR2 YYREEE (reference sequence). This CDR3 is built from 14 residues. Survey-level resolution applied to immunoSEQ assay v3.0. The table came from immunoSEQ multiplex PCR; TCRdb's copy has only in-frame clones and leaves some out. The sample contains 30,000 to 40,000 clones, 70% to 80% of which appear only once. This clone was counted between two and nine times. Its target is unknown. Here the sequenced sample was unsorted PBMCs, taken 2 years after starting antiretroviral therapy. The receptor's source is a woman aged 45-65 years with HIV. The gene calls are TRBV5-4 and TRBJ1-2; 9 bases align to TRBD1. CDR3 nucleotide sequence: TGTGCCAGCAGCCGCGAACAGGGGGCGCGGGGCTACACCTTC. It yields the protein CASSREQGARGYTF. The full variable domain, with the rest looked up from reference TRBV5-4 and TRBJ1-2, is ETGVTQSPTHLIKTRGQQVTLRCSSQSGHNTVSWYQQALGQGPQFIFQYYREEENGRGNFPPRFSGLQFPNYSSELNVNALELDDSALYLCASSREQGARGYTFGSGTRLTVV.